Each of the 3 T cell receptor beta chains below was sequenced from the same sample in a study of neurological immune-mediated disorders. Time point of the sample: technical triplicate 2. TCRdb analysed the 5' RACE reads with MiXCR anew, one entry per CDR3 protein. Seen here are about 59,000 distinct CDR3 sequences, about 25% observed once, and the top ten hold about 4.9%. Sequencing input: PBMCs. The receptor source for this set is a man aged 55 to 69 with HTLV-1-associated myelopathy (HAM/TSP).

A word on this clonotype: It may be a read error: a sequence one base away is much more abundant. This rearrangement joins TRBV5-1 to TRBJ2-1, with 9 nucleotides matching TRBD2. From germline, CDR1 is SGHRS and CDR2 YFSETQ. The CDR3 consists of 17 residues. The CDR3 coding sequence is TGCGCCATCAGCTCATGGGACCAGCGGGGGGCCTACAATGAGCAGTTCTTC. Translated, it gives CAISSWDQRGAYNEQFF.

V gene TRBV5-6 combines with J gene TRBJ2-7; D is ambiguous. CDR3 size: 11 residues. Germline CDR1 SGHDT, CDR2 YYEEEE. V shed 5 bases and J shed 6 bases, with 9 bases lying between them. The CDR3 reads CASSVVAEQYF. CDR3 in DNA: TGTGCCAGCAGTGTCGTGGCCGAGCAGTACTTC.

There are a few counts of this clonotype. The J gene is TRBJ1-1, the V gene TRBV18; TRBD1 might be the D (6 bases). V gave up 6 bases and J gave up 4 bases, with 21 bases separating them. This CDR3 comprises 16 residues. CDR1 and CDR2 (germline): KGHSH, LQKENI. CDR3 sequence reads: CASSLSPGVEVTEAFF. Here the CDR3 DNA reads TGTGCCAGCTCGCTTTCACCAGGGGTGGAAGTCACTGAAGCTTTCTTT. The entire variable domain, with the rest obtained from reference TRBV18 and TRBJ1-1, is as follows: NAGVMQNPRHLVRRRGQEARLRCSPMKGHSHVYWYRQLPEEGLKFMVYLQKENIIDESGMPKERFSAEFPKEGPSILRIQQVVRGDSAAYFCASSLSPGVEVTEAFFGQGTRLTVV.